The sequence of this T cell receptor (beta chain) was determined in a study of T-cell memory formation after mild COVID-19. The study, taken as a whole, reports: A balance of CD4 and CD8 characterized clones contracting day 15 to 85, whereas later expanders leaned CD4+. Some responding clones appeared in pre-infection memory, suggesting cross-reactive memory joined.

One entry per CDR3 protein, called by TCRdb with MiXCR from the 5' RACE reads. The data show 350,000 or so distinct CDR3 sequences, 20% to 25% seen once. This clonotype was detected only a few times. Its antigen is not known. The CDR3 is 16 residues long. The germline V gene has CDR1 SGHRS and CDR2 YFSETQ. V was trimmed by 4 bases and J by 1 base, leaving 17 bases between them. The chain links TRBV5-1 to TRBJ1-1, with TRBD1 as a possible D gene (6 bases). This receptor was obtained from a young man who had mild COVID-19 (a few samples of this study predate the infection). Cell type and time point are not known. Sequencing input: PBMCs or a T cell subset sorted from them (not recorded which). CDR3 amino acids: CASSRGDNSPNTEAFF. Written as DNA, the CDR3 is TGCGCCAGCAGCCGCGGGGACAATAGTCCGAACACTGAAGCTTTCTTT.